This TCR beta chain derives from a study of T-cell reconstitution after alpha-beta-depleted transplantation in children. The study's findings and limits: When one year had passed after transplant, most T-cell counts and diversity came from newly produced T cells. Several hundred graft clones that had expanded were reportedly the source of alpha-beta T cells about two months after transplant. Some patients owed their high day-60 TCRbeta diversity to surviving recipient T cells and thymic progenitors.

Unique molecular identifiers were incorporated when the TCRbeta library was constructed. TCRdb analysed the PCR reads with MiXCR anew, one entry per CDR3 protein. The sample holds some 460,000 distinct CDR3 sequences, about 16% seen once. This CDR3 is built from 14 residues. Germline V CDR1 and CDR2: SQVTM, ANQGSEA. Trimming removed 6 bases from V and 5 bases from J, with 18 bases in between. The table lists this clonotype with a few counts. Its antigen is unknown. The clonotype originates from a boy under two years old who had a stem cell transplant for Wiskott-Aldrich syndrome, so the T cells may come from the graft donor. The J gene is TRBJ2-3, the V gene TRBV29-1, with D possibly TRBD2 on 6 matching bases. Sequences were derived from PBMCs, mostly from graft donor cells, sampled 360 days after TCRalphabeta/CD19-depleted stem cell transplant. This CDR3 reads CSVEGSRGRDTQYF. CDR3 nucleotide sequence: TGCAGCGTGGAGGGTTCCCGGGGGAGAGATACGCAGTATTTT.